A selection of T cell receptor beta chains follows, all from one sample in a study of T cells in Graves' hyperthyroidism and ophthalmopathy. Using its own MiXCR run on the multiplex PCR reads, TCRdb lists one record per CDR3 protein. The sample consists of under 650,000 distinct CDR3 sequences, around 15% of them appearing once. The sample consisted of blood. The source is a woman aged 30 to 39 with Graves' hyperthyroidism. The CDR3 runs from the conserved cysteine through the conserved F or W. The D gene is left open where the match is weak. Not every row has a clone size; where given, it reads once, few, many or a size class.

j_call,v_call,clone_size,d_call,cdr3_aa,cdr3_nt
TRBJ2-1,TRBV11-2,many,-,CASSLYEQFF,TGTGCCAGCAGCTTATACGAGCAGTTCTTC
TRBJ2-3,TRBV27,many,TRBD2,CASSLFSGILTDTQYF,TGTGCCAGCAGTTTATTTAGCGGGATTCTCACAGATACGCAGTATTTT
TRBJ1-5,TRBV12-3/TRBV12-4,many,-,CASRWTGNQPQHF,TGTGCCAGCAGGTGGACAGGCAATCAGCCCCAGCATTTT
TRBJ1-6,TRBV27,-,TRBD1,CASSLSRDRRYNSPLHF,TGTGCCAGCAGTTTGTCGAGGGACAGGCGCTATAATTCACCCCTCCACTTT
TRBJ2-7,TRBV10-3,few,-,CAILDSFGEQYF,TGTGCCATCCTCGACAGTTTTGGAGAGCAGTACTTC
TRBJ2-2,TRBV20-1,-,TRBD2,CSARDYGGRTGELFF,TGCAGTGCTAGAGATTACGGCGGGAGGACCGGGGAGCTGTTTTTT
TRBJ1-1,TRBV3-1,many,TRBD1,CASSPRWAGTGAEGTEAFF,TGTGCCAGCAGCCCAAGATGGGCGGGGACAGGGGCCGAGGGAACTGAAGCTTTCTTT
TRBJ2-5,TRBV5-6,-,-,CASSWPTRDGGETQYF,TGTGCCAGCAGCTGGCCGACCCGGGACGGTGGAGAGACCCAGTACTTC
TRBJ1-5,TRBV6-5,many,-,CASSYSTGRNQPQHF,TGTGCCAGCAGTTACTCTACGGGGAGAAATCAGCCCCAGCATTTT
TRBJ1-1,TRBV12-5,-,TRBD1,CASGLVLRGRGAFF,TGTGCTAGTGGTTTGGTACTCAGGGGGCGTGGGGCTTTCTTT
TRBJ2-1,TRBV20-1,many,-,CSAPGPPSYNEQFF,TGCAGTGCCCCGGGTCCCCCCTCCTACAATGAGCAGTTCTTC
TRBJ2-3,TRBV24-1,many,TRBD1,CATSDSGTGGTDTQYF,TGTGCCACCAGTGATTCCGGGACAGGGGGCACAGATACGCAGTATTTT
TRBJ2-1,TRBV20-1,few,-,CSARRATYNEQFF,TGCAGTGCCCGGCGGGCTACCTACAATGAGCAGTTCTTC
TRBJ2-3,TRBV27,-,-,CASSLYWTSSTSTDTQYF,TGTGCCAGCAGTTTATATTGGACCAGCAGCACTAGCACAGATACGCAGTATTTT
TRBJ2-7,TRBV20-1,many,-,CSARPVGRPYEQYF,TGCAGTGCTAGACCTGTGGGACGCCCCTACGAGCAGTACTTC
TRBJ2-2,TRBV12-3/TRBV12-4,many,TRBD2,CASSLAGGGYTGELFF,TGTGCCAGCAGTTTAGCCGGGGGGGGCTACACCGGGGAGCTGTTTTTT
TRBJ1-6,TRBV27,many,TRBD1,CASRVTGNRSPLHF,TGTGCCAGTCGGGTGACAGGGAATCGTTCACCCCTCCACTTT
TRBJ2-2,TRBV13,once,TRBD2,CASSPTSGRGTGELFF,TGTGCCAGCAGCCCGACTAGCGGGAGAGGTACCGGGGAGCTGTTTTTT
TRBJ2-2,TRBV9,few,-,CASSVGQANTGELFF,TGTGCCAGCAGCGTAGGGCAGGCGAACACCGGGGAGCTGTTTTTT
TRBJ2-2,TRBV6-6,-,-,CASSYFPGETGELFF,TGTGCCAGCAGTTACTTCCCAGGGGAAACCGGGGAGCTGTTTTTT
TRBJ2-5,TRBV4-1,-,-,CASSLDGTQAGTQYF,TGCGCCAGCAGCCTTGACGGGACGCAGGCAGGGACCCAGTACTTC
TRBJ1-1,TRBV5-1,-,-,CASSLAQLRDTEAFF,TGCGCCAGCAGCTTGGCCCAGTTGAGGGACACTGAAGCTTTCTTT
TRBJ1-2,TRBV28,many,TRBD1,CASSPPTGIYGYTF,TGTGCCAGCAGTCCCCCGACAGGGATCTATGGCTACACCTTC
TRBJ1-2,TRBV5-1,-,TRBD1,CASSLGRGPSGYTF,TGCGCCAGCAGCTTGGGGAGGGGGCCGAGCGGCTACACCTTC
TRBJ1-2,TRBV28,many,-,CASSSYELIYGYTF,TGTGCCAGCAGTTCCTACGAACTAATCTATGGCTACACCTTC